This T cell receptor beta chain was obtained from a study of blood T cells in healthy people across ages. Study summary: For every two T cells, template switching captured about one barcoded beta molecule.

In its sample, this clonotype was seen a few times. Primers used in a second PCR of about 7 to 12 cycles were a sample-barcoded 5' primer and a J-beta primer mix. Tags on each cDNA molecule came from a template-switch adaptor with 12 random nucleotides. TCRdb used MiXCR to reprocess the 5' RACE reads, holding one entry per CDR3 protein. Among fewer than 900,000 distinct CDR3 sequences, about 40% were seen once, and the ten largest hold more than 20%. Trimming cost V 7 bases and J 6 bases, with 16 bases left between them. The CDR3 covers 13 residues. The germline V gene encodes CDR1 SEHNR and CDR2 FQNEAQ (reference sequence).

This chain joins TRBV7-9 and TRBJ2-7, with a weak D call TRBD2 (5 bases). The sample comprised blood. The receptor was isolated from a woman in her fifties or sixties in good health. CDR3 sequence (DNA): TGTGCCAGCAATCACGGGGTCCCACGCGAGCAGTACTTC. It is translated as CASNHGVPREQYF.